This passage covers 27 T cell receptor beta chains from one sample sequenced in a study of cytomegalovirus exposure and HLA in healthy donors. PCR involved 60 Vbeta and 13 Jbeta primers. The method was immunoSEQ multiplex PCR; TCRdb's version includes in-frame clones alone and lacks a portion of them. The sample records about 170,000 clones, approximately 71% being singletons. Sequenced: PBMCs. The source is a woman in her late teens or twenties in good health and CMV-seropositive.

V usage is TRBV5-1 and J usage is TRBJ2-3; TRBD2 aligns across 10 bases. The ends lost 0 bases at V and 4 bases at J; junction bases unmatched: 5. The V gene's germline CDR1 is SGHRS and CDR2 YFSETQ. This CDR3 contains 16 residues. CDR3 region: CASSLGPSGGPDTQYF. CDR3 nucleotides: TGCGCCAGCAGCTTGGGTCCTAGCGGGGGTCCAGATACGCAGTATTTT.

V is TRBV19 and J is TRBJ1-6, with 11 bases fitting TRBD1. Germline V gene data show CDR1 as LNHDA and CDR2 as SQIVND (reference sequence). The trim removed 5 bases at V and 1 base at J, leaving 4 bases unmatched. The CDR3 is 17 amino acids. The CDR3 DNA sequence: TGTGCCAGTAGTTGGACAGGGGGCGAATCCTATAATTCACCCCTCCACTTT. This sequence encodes CASSWTGGESYNSPLHF.

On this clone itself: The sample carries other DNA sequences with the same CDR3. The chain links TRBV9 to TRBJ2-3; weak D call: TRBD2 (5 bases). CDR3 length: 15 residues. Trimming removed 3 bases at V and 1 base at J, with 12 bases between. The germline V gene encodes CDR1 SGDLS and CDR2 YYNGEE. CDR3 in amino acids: CASSGLLGRTDTQYF. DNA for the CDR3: TGTGCCAGCAGCGGGCTACTAGGTCGCACAGATACGCAGTATTTT.

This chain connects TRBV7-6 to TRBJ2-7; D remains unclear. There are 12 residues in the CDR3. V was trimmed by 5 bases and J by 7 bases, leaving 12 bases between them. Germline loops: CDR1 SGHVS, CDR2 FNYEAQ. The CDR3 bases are TGTGCCAGCAGCCACCCGGGTGGTGAGCAGTACTTC. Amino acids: CASSHPGGEQYF.

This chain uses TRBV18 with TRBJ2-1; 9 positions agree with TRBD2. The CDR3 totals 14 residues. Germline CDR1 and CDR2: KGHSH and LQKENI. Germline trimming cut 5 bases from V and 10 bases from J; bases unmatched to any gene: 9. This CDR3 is CASSFRDTSGEQFF. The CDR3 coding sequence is TGTGCCAGCTCATTCAGAGATACTAGCGGGGAGCAGTTCTTC.

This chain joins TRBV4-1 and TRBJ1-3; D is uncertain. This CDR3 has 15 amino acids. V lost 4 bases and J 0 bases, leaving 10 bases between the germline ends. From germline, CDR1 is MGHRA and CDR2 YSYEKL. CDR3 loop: CASSPGPFSGNTIYF. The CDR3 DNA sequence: TGCGCCAGCAGCCCTGGCCCGTTCTCTGGAAACACCATATATTTT.

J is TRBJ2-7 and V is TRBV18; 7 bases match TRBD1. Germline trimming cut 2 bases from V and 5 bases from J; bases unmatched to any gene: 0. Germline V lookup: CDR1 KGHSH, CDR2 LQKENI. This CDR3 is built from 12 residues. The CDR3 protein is CASSPDRDEQYF. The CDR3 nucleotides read TGTGCCAGCTCACCAGACAGGGACGAGCAGTACTTC.

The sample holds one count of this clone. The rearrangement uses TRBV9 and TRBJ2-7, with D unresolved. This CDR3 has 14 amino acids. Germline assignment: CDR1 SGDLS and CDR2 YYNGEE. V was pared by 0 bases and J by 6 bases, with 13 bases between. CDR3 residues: CASSVVSDSGEQYF. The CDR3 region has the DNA TGTGCCAGCAGCGTAGTTTCCGATTCGGGCGAGCAGTACTTC. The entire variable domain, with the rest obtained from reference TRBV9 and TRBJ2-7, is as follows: DSGVTQTPKHLITATGQRVTLRCSPRSGDLSVYWYQQSLDQGLQFLIQYYNGEERAKGNILERFSAQQFPDLHSELNLSSLELGDSALYFCASSVVSDSGEQYFGPGTRLTVT.

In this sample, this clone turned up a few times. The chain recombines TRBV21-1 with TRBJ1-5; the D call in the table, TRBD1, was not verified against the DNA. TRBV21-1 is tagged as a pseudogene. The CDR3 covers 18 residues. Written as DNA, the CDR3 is TGTGCCAGCAGCAAAACCGGGCCGGGACAGGGGACTCGTCAGCCCCAGCATTTT. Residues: CASSKTGPGQGTRQPQHF.

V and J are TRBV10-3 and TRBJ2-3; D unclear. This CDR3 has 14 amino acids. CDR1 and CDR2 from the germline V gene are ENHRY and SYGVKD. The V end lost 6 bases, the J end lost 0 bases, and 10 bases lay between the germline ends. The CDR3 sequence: CAISEALSTDTQYF. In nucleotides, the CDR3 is TGTGCCATCAGCGAGGCGTTGAGCACAGATACGCAGTATTTT.

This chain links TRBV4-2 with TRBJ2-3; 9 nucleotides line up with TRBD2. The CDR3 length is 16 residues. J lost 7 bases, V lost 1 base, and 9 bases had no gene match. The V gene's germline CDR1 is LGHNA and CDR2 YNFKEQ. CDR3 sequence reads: CASSQGRAGGPNTQYF. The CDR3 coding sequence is TGTGCCAGCAGCCAAGGGCGGGCGGGGGGGCCGAATACGCAGTATTTT.

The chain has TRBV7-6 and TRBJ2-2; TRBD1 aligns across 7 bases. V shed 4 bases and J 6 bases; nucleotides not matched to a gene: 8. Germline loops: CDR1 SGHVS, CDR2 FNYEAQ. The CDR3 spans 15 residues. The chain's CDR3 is CASSSDRARAGELFF. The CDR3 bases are TGTGCCAGCAGCTCCGACAGGGCCAGGGCCGGGGAGCTGTTTTTT.

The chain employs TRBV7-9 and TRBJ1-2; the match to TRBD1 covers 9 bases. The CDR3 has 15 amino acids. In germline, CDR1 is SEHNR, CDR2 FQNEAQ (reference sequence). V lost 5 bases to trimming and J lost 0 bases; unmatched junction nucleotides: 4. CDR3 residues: CASSQWDRANYGYTF. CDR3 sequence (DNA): TGTGCCAGCAGCCAATGGGACAGGGCTAACTATGGCTACACCTTC.

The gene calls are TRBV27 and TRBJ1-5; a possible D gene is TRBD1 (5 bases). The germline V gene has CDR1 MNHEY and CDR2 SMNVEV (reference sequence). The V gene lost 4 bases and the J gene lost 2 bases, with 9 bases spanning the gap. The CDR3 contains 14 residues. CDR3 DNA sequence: TGTGCCAGCAGTTCGGGGGGAGGCAATCAGCCCCAGCATTTT. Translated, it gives CASSSGGGNQPQHF.

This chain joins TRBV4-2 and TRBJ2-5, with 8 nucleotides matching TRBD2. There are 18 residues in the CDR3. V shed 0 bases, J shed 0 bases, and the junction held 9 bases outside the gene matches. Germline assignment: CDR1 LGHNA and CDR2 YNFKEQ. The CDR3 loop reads CASSQELQAGVNQETQYF. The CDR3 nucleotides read TGTGCCAGCAGCCAAGAACTTCAAGCGGGGGTAAACCAAGAGACCCAGTACTTC.

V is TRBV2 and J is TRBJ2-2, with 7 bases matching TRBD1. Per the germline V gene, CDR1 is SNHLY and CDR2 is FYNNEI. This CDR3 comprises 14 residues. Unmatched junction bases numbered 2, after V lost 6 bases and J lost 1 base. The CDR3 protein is CASRGTVNTGELFF. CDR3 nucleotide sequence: TGTGCCAGCAGGGGGACAGTGAACACCGGGGAGCTGTTTTTT.

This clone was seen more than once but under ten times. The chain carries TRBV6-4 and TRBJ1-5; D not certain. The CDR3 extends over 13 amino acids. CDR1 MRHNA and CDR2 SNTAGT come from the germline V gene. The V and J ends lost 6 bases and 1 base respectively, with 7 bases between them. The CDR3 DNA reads TGTGCCAGCAGCACAGAGAGCAATCAGCCCCAGCATTTT. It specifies CASSTESNQPQHF.

CDR3 sequence (DNA): TGTGCCAGCACCCTACAGGGTCGGTGGGATCAGCCCCAGCATTTT. It translates to CASTLQGRWDQPQHF. The rearrangement uses TRBV28 and TRBJ1-5, with D tentatively TRBD1 (6 bases). CDR1 is MDHEN and CDR2 is SYDVKM in the germline V gene. V was pared by 7 bases and J by 5 bases, with 18 bases between. The CDR3 runs 15 residues.

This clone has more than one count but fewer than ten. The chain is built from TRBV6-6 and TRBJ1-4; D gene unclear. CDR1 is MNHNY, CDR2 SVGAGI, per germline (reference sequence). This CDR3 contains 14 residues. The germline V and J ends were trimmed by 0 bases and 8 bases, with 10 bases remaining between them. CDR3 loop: CASSYSRSGEKLFF. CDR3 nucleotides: TGTGCCAGCAGTTACTCGAGGTCTGGGGAAAAACTGTTTTTT.

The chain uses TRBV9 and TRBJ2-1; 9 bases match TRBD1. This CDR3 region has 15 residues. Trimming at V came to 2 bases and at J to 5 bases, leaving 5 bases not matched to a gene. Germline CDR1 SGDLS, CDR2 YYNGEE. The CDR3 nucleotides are TGTGCCAGCAGCGTTACGGGACAGGGTCACAATGAGCAGTTCTTC. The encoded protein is CASSVTGQGHNEQFF.

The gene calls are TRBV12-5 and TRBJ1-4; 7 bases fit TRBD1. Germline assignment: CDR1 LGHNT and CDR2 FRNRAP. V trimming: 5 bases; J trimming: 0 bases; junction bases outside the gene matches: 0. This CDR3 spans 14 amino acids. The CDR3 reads CASGGTATNEKLFF. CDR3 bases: TGTGCTAGTGGTGGGACAGCAACTAATGAAAAACTGTTTTTT.

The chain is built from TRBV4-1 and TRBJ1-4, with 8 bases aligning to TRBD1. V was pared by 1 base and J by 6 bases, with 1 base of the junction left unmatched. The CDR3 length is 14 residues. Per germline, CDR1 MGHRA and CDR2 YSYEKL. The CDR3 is CASSQVDRDEKLFF. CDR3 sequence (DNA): TGCGCCAGCAGCCAAGTGGACAGGGATGAAAAACTGTTTTTT.

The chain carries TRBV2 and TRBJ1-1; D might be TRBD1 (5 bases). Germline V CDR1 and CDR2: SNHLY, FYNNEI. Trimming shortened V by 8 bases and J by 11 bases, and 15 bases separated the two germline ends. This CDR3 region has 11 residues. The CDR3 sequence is CASLGRGEAFF. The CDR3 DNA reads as TGTGCCAGCCTAGGGAGGGGTGAGGCTTTCTTT.

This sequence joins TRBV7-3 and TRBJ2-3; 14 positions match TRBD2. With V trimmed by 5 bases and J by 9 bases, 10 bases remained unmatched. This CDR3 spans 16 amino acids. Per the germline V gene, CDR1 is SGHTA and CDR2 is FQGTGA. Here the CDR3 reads CASSPGTSGGSGTQYF. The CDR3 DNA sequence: TGTGCCAGCAGCCCCGGGACTAGCGGGGGTTCCGGAACGCAGTATTTT. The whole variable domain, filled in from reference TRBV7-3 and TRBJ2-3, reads GAGVSQTPSNKVTEKGKYVELRCDPISGHTALYWYRQSLGQGPEFLIYFQGTGAADDSGLPNDRFFAVRPEGSVSTLKIQRTERGDSAVYLCASSPGTSGGSGTQYFGPGTRLTVL.

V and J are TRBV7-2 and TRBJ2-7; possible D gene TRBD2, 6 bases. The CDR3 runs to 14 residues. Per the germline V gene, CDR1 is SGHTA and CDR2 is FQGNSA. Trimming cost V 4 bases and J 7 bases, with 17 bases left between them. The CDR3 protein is CASSYDRGSREQYF. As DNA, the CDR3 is TGTGCCAGCAGCTATGATCGGGGGTCTCGGGAGCAGTACTTC.

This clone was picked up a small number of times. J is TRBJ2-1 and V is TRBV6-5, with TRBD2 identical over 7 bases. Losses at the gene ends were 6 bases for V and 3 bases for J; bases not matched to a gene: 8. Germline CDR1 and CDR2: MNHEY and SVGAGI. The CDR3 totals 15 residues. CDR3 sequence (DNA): TGTGCCAGCAGCAGAGCGGGGCATTTCTACAATGAGCAGTTCTTC. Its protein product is CASSRAGHFYNEQFF.

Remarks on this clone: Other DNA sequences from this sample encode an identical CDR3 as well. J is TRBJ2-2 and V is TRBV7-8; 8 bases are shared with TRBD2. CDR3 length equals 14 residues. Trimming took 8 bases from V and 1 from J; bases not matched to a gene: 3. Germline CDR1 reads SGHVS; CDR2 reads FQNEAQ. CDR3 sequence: CASPSGGNTGELFF. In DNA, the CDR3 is TGTGCCAGCCCCAGCGGGGGGAACACCGGGGAGCTGTTTTTT.